This passage covers 18 T cell receptor beta chains from one sample sequenced in a study of OX40 agonist ivuxolimab in advanced cancers. TCRdb keeps only in-frame clones here, not all; method: immunoSEQ multiplex PCR. Here the sample spans 100,000 or so clones, around 93% being singletons. The material was CD4+ or CD8+ T cells sorted from blood, obtained in a trial of the OX40 agonist ivuxolimab. The source of these receptors is an adult with an advanced solid tumor such as melanoma, head and neck, liver or kidney cancer.

The chain combines TRBV28 with TRBJ2-7; 8 positions agree with TRBD1. The CDR3 has 15 amino acids. From germline, CDR1 is MDHEN and CDR2 SYDVKM. The V and J ends lost 7 bases and 4 bases, in that order; junction bases with no gene match: 12. The CDR3 DNA is TGTGCCAGCAACCCTACCGGACAGGGTAGTTACGAGCAGTACTTC. Protein product: CASNPTGQGSYEQYF.

The chain has TRBV12-5 and TRBJ2-3; D perhaps matches TRBD1 (5 bases). Looked up from germline, CDR1 is LGHNT and CDR2 is FRNRAP. V lost 6 bases to trimming and J lost 4 bases, with 14 bases between them. The CDR3 length is 14 residues. The CDR3 loop reads CASGPQGSADTQYF. DNA of the CDR3: TGTGCTAGTGGGCCGCAGGGATCCGCAGATACGCAGTATTTT.

This clone has a handful of counts. The V gene is TRBV15, the J gene TRBJ2-2; the D is unclear. V was trimmed by 1 base and J by 0 bases, leaving 6 bases between them. The CDR3 totals 15 residues. Germline assignment: CDR1 LNHNV and CDR2 YYDKDF (reference sequence). CDR3 residues: CATSRVPANTGELFF. The CDR3 nucleotides are TGTGCCACCAGCAGAGTCCCAGCGAACACCGGGGAGCTGTTTTTT.

The J gene is TRBJ2-3, the V gene TRBV7-6; D gene unclear. Germline CDR1 reads SGHVS; CDR2 reads FNYEAQ. The CDR3 sequence is 11 residues long. The V end was cut by 0 bases, the J end by 7 bases, with 2 bases between. DNA for the CDR3: TGTGCCAGCAGCTTAGCCAATACGCAGTATTTT. It is translated as CASSLANTQYF. Looking up the rest from reference TRBV7-6 and TRBJ2-3 gives the full variable domain: GAGVSQSPRYKVTKRGQDVALRCDPISGHVSLYWYRQALGQGPEFLTYFNYEAQQDKSGLPNDRFSAERPEGSISTLTIQRTEQRDSAMYRCASSLANTQYFGPGTRLTVL.

This chain uses TRBV2 with TRBJ2-7; D possibly matches TRBD1 or TRBD2 (6 bases each). The length of the CDR3 is 12 residues. Germline CDR1 reads SNHLY; CDR2 reads FYNNEI. Deletions cut 11 bases from V and 3 bases from J, with 14 bases between. In nucleotides, the CDR3 is TGTGCCTCCAGGGGACTTTACTACGAGCAGTACTTC. Translation gives CASRGLYYEQYF.

This sequence joins TRBV14 and TRBJ1-1; no definite D call. Germline V gives CDR1 SGHDN, CDR2 FVKESK. The CDR3 has 16 amino acids. The V end was cut by 0 bases, the J end by 5 bases, with 16 bases between. CDR3 loop: CASSQDWVVKRTEAFF. CDR3 nucleotides: TGTGCCAGCAGCCAAGATTGGGTAGTCAAGAGGACTGAAGCTTTCTTT.

V usage is TRBV18 and J usage is TRBJ2-1, with no clear D. Germline values: CDR1 KGHSH, CDR2 LQKENI. The V end was cut by 0 bases, the J end by 8 bases, with 14 bases between. The CDR3 has 15 residues. CDR3 in amino acids: CASSPPGTQDYEQFF. The CDR3 nucleotides read TGTGCCAGCTCACCACCTGGCACCCAAGATTATGAGCAGTTCTTC.

The chain couples TRBV4-3 to TRBJ2-7; 8 bases match TRBD2. CDR1 LGHNA and CDR2 YSLEER come from the germline V gene. J was trimmed by 4 bases and V by 4 bases; bases with no gene match: 6. The CDR3 extends over 14 amino acids. CDR3 in amino acids: CASSRGTSRYEQYF. DNA for the CDR3: TGCGCCAGCAGCCGAGGGACTAGTCGGTACGAGCAGTACTTC.

On this clone itself: Other DNA sequences in this sample translate to the same CDR3. V gene TRBV7-2 combines with J gene TRBJ2-4; D is uncertain. Trimming cost V 1 base and J 0 bases, with 4 bases left between them. Germline CDR1 SGHTA, CDR2 FQGNSA. The CDR3 has 14 amino acids. Here the CDR3 reads CASSLGLAKNIQYF. The CDR3 DNA follows: TGTGCCAGCAGCTTAGGATTAGCCAAAAACATTCAGTACTTC.

In regard to this clone: A read error may produce the germline difference seen at one junction end. The chain couples TRBV27 to TRBJ1-4; D unresolved. Per germline, CDR1 MNHEY and CDR2 SMNVEV (reference sequence). The CDR3 runs to 15 residues. The CDR3 sequence is CASRLWRVVVEKLFF. CDR3 DNA: TGTGCCAGCAGGTTATGGAGGGTTGTAGTCGAAAAACTGTTTTTT.

The V call is TRBV14, the J call TRBJ1-1; 10 bases are shared with TRBD1. Trimming took 2 bases from V and 2 from J; bases not matched to a gene: 8. Germline loops: CDR1 SGHDN, CDR2 FVKESK. This CDR3 region has 17 residues. The CDR3 sequence: CASSQPGQGLRNTEAFF. The CDR3 DNA follows: TGTGCCAGCAGCCAACCGGGACAGGGGCTGCGTAACACTGAAGCTTTCTTT.

V usage is TRBV15 and J usage is TRBJ2-1; possible D gene TRBD1, 6 bases. Germline V gene lookup returns CDR1 LNHNV and CDR2 YYDKDF (reference sequence). There are 13 residues in the CDR3. V lost 2 bases and J 15 bases, leaving 17 bases between the germline ends. The CDR3 DNA sequence: TGTGCCACCAGCAGATCCGGGACATTCCCTGGGTTCTTC. It translates to CATSRSGTFPGFF. Looking up the rest from reference TRBV15 and TRBJ2-1 gives the full variable domain: DAMVIQNPRYQVTQFGKPVTLSCSQTLNHNVMYWYQQKSSQAPKLLFHYYDKDFNNEADTPDNFQSRRPNTSFCFLDIRSPGLGDTAMYLCATSRSGTFPGFFGPGTRLTVL.

The rearrangement joins TRBV21-1 to TRBJ2-7; the table gives TRBD2 as D, unverified against the DNA. TRBV21-1 is reported as a pseudogene. CDR3 length: 16 residues. DNA of the CDR3: TGTGCCAGACAATACGGACTAGCGGGAGGGCACTACGAGCAGTACTTC. It is translated as CARQYGLAGGHYEQYF.

The chain couples TRBV27 to TRBJ2-7, with TRBD1 as a possible D gene (7 bases). The V end lost 2 bases, the J end lost 2 bases, and 13 bases lay between the germline ends. CDR1 MNHEY and CDR2 SMNVEV come from the germline V gene (reference sequence). This CDR3 spans 15 amino acids. The CDR3 sequence: CASSLRGDRTYEQYF. The CDR3 region has the DNA TGTGCCAGCAGTTTAAGGGGGGACAGAACCTACGAGCAGTACTTC.

V usage is TRBV15 and J usage is TRBJ1-4; 7 positions agree with TRBD1. The CDR3 is made up of 14 amino acids. V shed 6 bases and J 6 bases; nucleotides not matched to a gene: 7. CDR1 and CDR2 (germline): LNHNV, YYDKDF (reference sequence). In DNA, the CDR3 is TGTGCCACCAGTCAGGGGGGCTCGTATGAAAAACTGTTTTTT. Protein: CATSQGGSYEKLFF. Full variable domain (outside the CDR3, taken from reference TRBV15 and TRBJ1-4): DAMVIQNPRYQVTQFGKPVTLSCSQTLNHNVMYWYQQKSSQAPKLLFHYYDKDFNNEADTPDNFQSRRPNTSFCFLDIRSPGLGDTAMYLCATSQGGSYEKLFFGSGTQLSVL.

Here the CDR3 reads CASSYSLASTQPQHF. The CDR3 DNA is TGTGCCAGCAGTTACTCCCTCGCCAGTACCCAGCCCCAGCATTTT. The chain is built from TRBV6-5 and TRBJ1-5; no firm D call. The CDR3 sequence is 15 residues long. Germline V lookup: CDR1 MNHEY, CDR2 SVGAGI. The germline V and J ends were trimmed by 0 bases and 7 bases, with 13 bases remaining between them.

The chain uses TRBV7-9 and TRBJ2-5; 13 nucleotides match TRBD2. The trim removed 1 base at V and 5 bases at J, leaving 4 bases unmatched. The CDR3 totals 16 residues. CDR1 and CDR2 from the germline V gene are SEHNR and FQNEAQ (reference sequence). CDR3 DNA sequence: TGTGCCAGCAGCTTAGGGACTAGCGGGAGATGGGAGACCCAGTACTTC. Amino acids: CASSLGTSGRWETQYF.

This clone was seen only once. The V call is TRBV19, the J call TRBJ1-4; 8 nucleotides align to TRBD1. V lost 4 bases, J lost 5 bases, and 21 bases stayed unmatched. This CDR3 has 20 residues. In germline, CDR1 is LNHDA, CDR2 SQIVND (reference sequence). This chain's CDR3 is CASSNIWGRQGTPRNEKLFF. CDR3 sequence (DNA): TGTGCCAGTAGTAATATATGGGGGAGACAGGGGACGCCTAGGAATGAAAAACTGTTTTTT.